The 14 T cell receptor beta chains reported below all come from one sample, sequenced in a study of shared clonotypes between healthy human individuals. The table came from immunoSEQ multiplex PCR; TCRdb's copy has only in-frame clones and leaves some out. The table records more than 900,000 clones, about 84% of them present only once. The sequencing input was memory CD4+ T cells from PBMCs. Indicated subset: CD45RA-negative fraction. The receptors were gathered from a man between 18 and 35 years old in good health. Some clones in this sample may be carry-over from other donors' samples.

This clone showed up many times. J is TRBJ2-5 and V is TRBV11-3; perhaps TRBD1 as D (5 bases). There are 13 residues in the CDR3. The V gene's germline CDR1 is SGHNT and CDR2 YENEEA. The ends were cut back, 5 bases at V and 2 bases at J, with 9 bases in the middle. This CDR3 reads CASSPTAQETQYF. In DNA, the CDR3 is TGTGCCAGCAGCCCGACAGCACAAGAGACCCAGTACTTC.

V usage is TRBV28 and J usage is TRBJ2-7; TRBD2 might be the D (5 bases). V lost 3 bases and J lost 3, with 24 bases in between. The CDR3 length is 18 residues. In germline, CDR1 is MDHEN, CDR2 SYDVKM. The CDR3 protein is CASSFFRRLGRPIYEQYF. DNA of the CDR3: TGTGCCAGCAGTTTTTTTAGGCGGCTGGGGAGACCTATCTACGAGCAGTACTTC.

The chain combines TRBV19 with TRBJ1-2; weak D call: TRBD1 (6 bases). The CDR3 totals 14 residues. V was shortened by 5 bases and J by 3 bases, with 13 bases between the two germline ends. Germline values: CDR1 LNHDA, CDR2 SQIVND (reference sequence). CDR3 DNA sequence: TGTGCCAGTAGTTTACATGCAGGGGACTATGGCTACACCTTC. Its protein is CASSLHAGDYGYTF.

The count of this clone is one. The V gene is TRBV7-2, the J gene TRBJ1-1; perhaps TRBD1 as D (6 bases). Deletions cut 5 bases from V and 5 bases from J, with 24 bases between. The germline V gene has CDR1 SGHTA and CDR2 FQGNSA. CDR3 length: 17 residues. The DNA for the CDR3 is TGTGCCAGCAGCCCGAGACCATTGAGACAGAGGGGGACTGAAGCTTTCTTT. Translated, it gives CASSPRPLRQRGTEAFF.

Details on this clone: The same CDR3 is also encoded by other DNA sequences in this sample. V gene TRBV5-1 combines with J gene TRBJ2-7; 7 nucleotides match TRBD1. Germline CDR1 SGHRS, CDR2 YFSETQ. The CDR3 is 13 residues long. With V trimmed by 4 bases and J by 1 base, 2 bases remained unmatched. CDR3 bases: TGCGCCAGCAGCGGGGGACAGTCCTACGAGCAGTACTTC. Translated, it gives CASSGGQSYEQYF.

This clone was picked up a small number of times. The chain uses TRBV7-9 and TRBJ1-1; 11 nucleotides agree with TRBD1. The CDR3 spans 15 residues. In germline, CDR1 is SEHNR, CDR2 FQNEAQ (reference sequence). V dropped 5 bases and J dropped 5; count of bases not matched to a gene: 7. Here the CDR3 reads CASSPGTGGGTEAFF. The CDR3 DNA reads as TGTGCCAGCAGCCCGGGGACAGGGGGAGGGACTGAAGCTTTCTTT.

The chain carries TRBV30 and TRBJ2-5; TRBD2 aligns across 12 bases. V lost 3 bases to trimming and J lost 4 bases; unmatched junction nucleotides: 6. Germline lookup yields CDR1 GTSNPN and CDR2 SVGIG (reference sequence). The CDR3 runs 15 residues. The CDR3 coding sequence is TGTGCCTGGAGGCTAGCGGGAGGGCTAGGAGAGACCCAGTACTTC. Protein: CAWRLAGGLGETQYF.

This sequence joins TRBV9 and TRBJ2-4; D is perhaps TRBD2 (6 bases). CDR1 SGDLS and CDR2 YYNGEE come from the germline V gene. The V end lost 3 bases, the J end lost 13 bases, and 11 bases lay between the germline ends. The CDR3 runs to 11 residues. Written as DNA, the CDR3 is TGTGCCAGCAGCGCAGGGACTGAACAGTACTTC. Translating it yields CASSAGTEQYF.

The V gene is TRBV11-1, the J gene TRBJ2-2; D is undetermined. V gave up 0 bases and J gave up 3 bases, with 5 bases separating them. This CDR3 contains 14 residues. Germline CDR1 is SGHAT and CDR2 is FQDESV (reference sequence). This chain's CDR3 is CASSLARYTGELFF. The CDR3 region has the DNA TGTGCCAGCAGCTTAGCGCGGTACACCGGGGAGCTGTTTTTT.

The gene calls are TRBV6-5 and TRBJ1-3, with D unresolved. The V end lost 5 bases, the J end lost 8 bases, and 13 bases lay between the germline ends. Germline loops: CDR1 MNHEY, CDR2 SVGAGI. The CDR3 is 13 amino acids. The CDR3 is CASSQWYKDTIYF. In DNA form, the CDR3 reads TGTGCCAGCAGTCAGTGGTATAAAGACACCATATATTTT.

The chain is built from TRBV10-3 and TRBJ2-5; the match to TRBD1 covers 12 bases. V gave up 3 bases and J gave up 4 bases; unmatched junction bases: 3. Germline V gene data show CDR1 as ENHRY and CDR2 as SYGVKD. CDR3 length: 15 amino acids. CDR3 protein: CAISDRDRGRETQYF. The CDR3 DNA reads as TGTGCCATCAGTGACAGGGACAGGGGGCGAGAGACCCAGTACTTC.

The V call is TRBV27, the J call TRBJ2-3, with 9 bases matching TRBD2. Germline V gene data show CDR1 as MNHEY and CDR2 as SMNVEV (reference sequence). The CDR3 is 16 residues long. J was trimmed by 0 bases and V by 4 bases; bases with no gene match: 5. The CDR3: CASSSSGIRSTDTQYF. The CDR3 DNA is TGTGCCAGCAGTTCTAGCGGGATTAGGAGCACAGATACGCAGTATTTT.

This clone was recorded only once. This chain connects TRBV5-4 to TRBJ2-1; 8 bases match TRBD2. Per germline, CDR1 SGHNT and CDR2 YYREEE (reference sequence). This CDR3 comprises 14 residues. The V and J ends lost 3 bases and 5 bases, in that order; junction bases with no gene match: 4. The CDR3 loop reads CASSWTSFHNEQFF. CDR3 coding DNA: TGTGCCAGCAGCTGGACTAGCTTCCACAATGAGCAGTTCTTC. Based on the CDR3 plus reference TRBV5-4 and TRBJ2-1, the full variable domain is ETGVTQSPTHLIKTRGQQVTLRCSSQSGHNTVSWYQQALGQGPQFIFQYYREEENGRGNFPPRFSGLQFPNYSSELNVNALELDDSALYLCASSWTSFHNEQFFGPGTRLTVL.

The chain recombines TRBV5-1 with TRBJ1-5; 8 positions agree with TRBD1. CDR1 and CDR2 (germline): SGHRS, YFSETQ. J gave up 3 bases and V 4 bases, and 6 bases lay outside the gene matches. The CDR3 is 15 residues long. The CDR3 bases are TGCGCCAGCAGCACGGGGACAGGTCCCAATCAGCCCCAGCATTTT. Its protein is CASSTGTGPNQPQHF.